This TCR beta chain stems from a study of shared clonotypes between healthy human individuals. There are 14 residues in the CDR3. CDR1 is SGHTA, CDR2 FQGNSA, per germline. The V gene lost 0 bases and the J gene lost 6 bases, with 11 bases spanning the gap. The data were produced by immunoSEQ multiplex PCR, yet TCRdb's version contains in-frame clones alone and is incomplete. This sample has around 1.1 million clones, with about 84% found just once. The source is a man aged 18 to 30 in good health. Some clones in this sample may be carry-over from other donors' samples. The source material was memory CD4+ T cells from PBMCs. Described subset: CD45RA-negative fraction. J is TRBJ1-2 and V is TRBV7-2; no clear D gene. Here the CDR3 reads CASSLARPLDGYTF. The CDR3 bases are TGTGCCAGCAGCTTAGCGCGTCCTCTGGATGGCTACACCTTC.